Detailed here is one T cell receptor (beta chain). This CDR3 spans 13 amino acids. The germline V and J ends were trimmed by 5 bases and 7 bases, with 9 bases remaining between them. Per the germline V gene, CDR1 is MNHNS and CDR2 is SASEGT. TCRdb processed the RT-PCR reads anew with MiXCR; each CDR3 protein has one entry. The sample consists of hundreds of thousands of distinct CDR3 sequences, around 14% of them appearing once. The data belong to a study of patients and donors after allogeneic stem cell transplantation. Input material: blood, either unsorted or a sorted T cell fraction (not recorded which). This TCR was recovered from a human donor who was either an allogeneic HSCT recipient or a stem cell or donor lymphocyte infusion donor (not recorded which). It is not recorded whose cells these are; they may come from a transplant donor. The rearrangement links TRBV6-1 to TRBJ1-6; D not resolved. The CDR3 protein is CASSTGLNSPLHF. Written as DNA, the CDR3 is TGTGCCAGCAGTACCGGGCTCAATTCACCCCTCCACTTT.